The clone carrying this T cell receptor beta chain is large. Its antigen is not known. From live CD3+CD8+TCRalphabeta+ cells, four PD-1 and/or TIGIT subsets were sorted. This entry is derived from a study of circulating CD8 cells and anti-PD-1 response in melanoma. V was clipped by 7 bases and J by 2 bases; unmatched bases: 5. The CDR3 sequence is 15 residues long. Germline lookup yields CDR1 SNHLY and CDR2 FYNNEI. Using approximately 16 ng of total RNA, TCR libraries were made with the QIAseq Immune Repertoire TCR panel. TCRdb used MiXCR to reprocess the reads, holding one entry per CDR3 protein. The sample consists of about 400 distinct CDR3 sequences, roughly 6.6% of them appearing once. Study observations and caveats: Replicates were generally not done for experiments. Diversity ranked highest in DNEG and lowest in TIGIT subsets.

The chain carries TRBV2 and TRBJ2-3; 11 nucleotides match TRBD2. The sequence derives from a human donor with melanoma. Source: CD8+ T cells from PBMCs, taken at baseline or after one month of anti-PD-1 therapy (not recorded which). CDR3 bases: TGTGCCAGCACAGGTAGCGGGGGGGCCACAGATACGCAGTATTTT. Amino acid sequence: CASTGSGGATDTQYF.